This passage covers 32 T cell receptor beta chains from one sample sequenced in a study of CD8 T cells in ankylosing spondylitis. TCRdb itself ran the 5' RACE reads through MiXCR, one entry per CDR3 protein. Of about 280,000 distinct CDR3 sequences listed, 20% are singletons. What was sequenced was blood, either unsorted or a sorted T cell fraction (not recorded which). All receptors come from a male donor with ankylosing spondylitis or in good health (not recorded which).

This clonotype was counted only a few times. The genes are TRBV11-1 and TRBJ2-3, with 9 bases identical to TRBD2. V shed 2 bases and J 1 base; nucleotides not matched to a gene: 7. The germline V gene encodes CDR1 SGHAT and CDR2 FQDESV (reference sequence). The CDR3 runs to 17 residues. CDR3 coding DNA: TGTGCCAGCAGCTTAATCGCGGGAGGGTTCCGCACAGATACGCAGTATTTT. Its translation is CASSLIAGGFRTDTQYF.

This clonotype was seen many times. The chain couples TRBV5-6 to TRBJ1-1; D is uncertain. CDR1 is SGHDT, CDR2 YYEEEE, per germline. This CDR3 contains 14 residues. Trimming removed 2 bases from V and 7 bases from J, with 15 bases in between. The CDR3 region is CASSLRGIEVEAFF. The CDR3 DNA reads TGTGCCAGCAGCTTACGTGGTATCGAGGTTGAAGCTTTCTTT. The entire variable domain, with the rest obtained from reference TRBV5-6 and TRBJ1-1, is as follows: DAGVTQSPTHLIKTRGQQVTLRCSPKSGHDTVSWYQQALGQGPQFIFQYYEEEERQRGNFPDRFSGHQFPNYSSELNVNALLLGDSALYLCASSLRGIEVEAFFGQGTRLTVV.

The CDR3 sequence is CASRKGNTEAFF. The DNA of the CDR3 is TGTGCCAGCAGAAAAGGTAACACTGAAGCTTTCTTT. This rearrangement joins TRBV12-3 or TRBV12-4 to TRBJ1-1; no clear D gene. V was shortened by 6 bases and J by 2 bases, with 7 bases between the two germline ends. CDR3 length: 12 residues.

The chain has TRBV6-1 and TRBJ2-1, with D perhaps TRBD2 (6 bases). The CDR3 extends over 15 amino acids. V lost 6 bases to trimming and J lost 3 bases, with 15 bases between them. Germline CDR1 MNHNS, CDR2 SASEGT. CDR3 residues: CASRHGTFLYNEQFF. DNA for the CDR3: TGTGCCAGCAGACACGGGACTTTCCTCTACAATGAGCAGTTCTTC.

This clonotype has a handful of counts. J is TRBJ2-1 and V is TRBV28, with a weak D call TRBD1 (5 bases). Trimming left V 3 bases short and J 6 bases short, with 15 bases between. The CDR3 runs to 15 residues. The germline V gene encodes CDR1 MDHEN and CDR2 SYDVKM. In DNA form, the CDR3 reads TGTGCCAGCAGTTTGCTCCAGGGCAGAGTCAATGAGCAGTTCTTC. Protein product: CASSLLQGRVNEQFF.

The chain links TRBV9 to TRBJ1-4, with a tentative D call TRBD1 (6 bases). The length of the CDR3 is 15 residues. Trimming stripped 0 bases from V and 6 bases from J, with 12 bases between. In germline, CDR1 is SGDLS, CDR2 YYNGEE. The CDR3 loop reads CASSVVGGHDEKLFF. The CDR3 DNA is TGTGCCAGCAGCGTAGTGGGGGGGCATGATGAAAAACTGTTTTTT.

This clonotype was counted a few times. The J gene is TRBJ2-1, the V gene TRBV11-2; D unresolved. V lost 2 bases to trimming and J lost 6 bases, with 8 bases between them. Germline values: CDR1 SGHAT, CDR2 FQNNGV. CDR3 length equals 13 residues. CDR3 in DNA: TGTGCCAGCAGCTTAAATTGGGGCAATGAGCAGTTCTTC. Translated: CASSLNWGNEQFF. The whole variable domain, filled in from reference TRBV11-2 and TRBJ2-1, reads EAGVAQSPRYKIIEKRQSVAFWCNPISGHATLYWYQQILGQGPKLLIQFQNNGVVDDSQLPKDRFSAERLKGVDSTLKIQPAKLEDSAVYLCASSLNWGNEQFFGPGTRLTVL.

This clonotype has a handful of counts. V usage is TRBV2 and J usage is TRBJ1-1; 8 bases map to TRBD1. This CDR3 has 14 amino acids. The V gene end was trimmed by 7 bases and the J gene end by 1 base; junction bases not matched to a gene: 5. Germline V gene data show CDR1 as SNHLY and CDR2 as FYNNEI. The CDR3: CASKGQAGNTEAFF. In DNA form, the CDR3 reads TGTGCCAGCAAGGGACAGGCGGGGAACACTGAAGCTTTCTTT.

This chain links TRBV20-1 with TRBJ1-1, with TRBD1 as a possible D gene (6 bases). This CDR3 has 16 amino acids. The V gene lost 0 bases and the J gene lost 5 bases, with 19 bases spanning the gap. The V gene's germline CDR1 is DFQATT and CDR2 SNEGSKA (reference sequence). For the CDR3, the DNA is TGCAGTGCTAGAGATGAAATATCGGGGGCTGGTACTGAAGCTTTCTTT. Its protein is CSARDEISGAGTEAFF.

This clonotype was seen ten or more times. The chain uses TRBV28 and TRBJ2-1, with 14 nucleotides matching TRBD2. The V segment lost 7 bases and the J segment 5 bases; nucleotides outside the gene matches: 4. Germline assignment: CDR1 MDHEN and CDR2 SYDVKM. CDR3 length: 15 residues. The CDR3 region is CASKGLAGVDNEQFF. The CDR3 bases are TGTGCCAGCAAGGGACTAGCGGGGGTGGACAATGAGCAGTTCTTC.

This rearrangement joins TRBV12-3 or TRBV12-4 to TRBJ2-1; 10 positions match TRBD2. V trimming: 0 bases; J trimming: 12 bases; junction bases outside the gene matches: 8. The CDR3 is 15 amino acids. The chain's CDR3 is CASSLASGGTRMQFF. CDR3 bases: TGTGCCAGCAGTTTAGCTAGCGGGGGGACTCGGATGCAGTTCTTC.

The chain combines TRBV12-3 or TRBV12-4 with TRBJ1-4; D call uncertain. This CDR3 spans 14 amino acids. V gave up 3 bases and J gave up 3 bases, with 8 bases separating them. The CDR3 reads CASSFGLANEKLFF. The CDR3 region has the DNA TGTGCCAGCAGTTTCGGCCTAGCTAATGAAAAACTGTTTTTT.

The count of this clonotype is one. The chain employs TRBV12-3 or TRBV12-4 and TRBJ1-4; 8 bases match TRBD1. CDR3 size: 16 residues. Trimming took 5 bases from V and 5 from J; bases not matched to a gene: 10. The CDR3 sequence: CASSDLGQVLNEKLFF. The CDR3 coding sequence is TGTGCCAGCAGTGATTTGGGACAGGTGCTCAATGAAAAACTGTTTTTT.

This clonotype occurred a few times. The gene calls are TRBV28 and TRBJ1-2; D not resolved. The germline gives CDR1 MDHEN, CDR2 SYDVKM. With 8 bases removed from V and 1 base from J, the gap between germline ends came to 8 bases. The CDR3 sequence is 12 residues long. This CDR3 is CASGSLNYGYTF. The CDR3 DNA follows: TGTGCCAGCGGTTCCCTTAACTATGGCTACACCTTC.

This chain connects TRBV24-1 to TRBJ2-2; no clear D. Trimming stripped 4 bases from V and 5 bases from J, with 10 bases between. Germline V lookup: CDR1 KGHDR, CDR2 SFDVKD. The CDR3 consists of 14 residues. The CDR3 loop is CATSEIGTTGELFF. CDR3 in DNA: TGTGCCACCAGTGAGATCGGAACGACCGGGGAGCTGTTTTTT.

This rearrangement joins TRBV7-9 to TRBJ2-1; 10 bases line up with TRBD2. Germline lookup yields CDR1 SEHNR and CDR2 FQNEAQ (reference sequence). Losses at the gene ends were 0 bases for V and 8 bases for J; bases not matched to a gene: 7. This CDR3 has 16 residues. CDR3 nucleotides: TGTGCCAGCAGCTTAGCAGCTAGCGGGAGAGGTTATGAGCAGTTCTTC. It yields the protein CASSLAASGRGYEQFF.

In this sample, this clonotype turned up a few times. J is TRBJ2-1 and V is TRBV29-1; 8 bases are shared with TRBD1. The CDR3 is made up of 12 amino acids. Germline assignment: CDR1 SQVTM and CDR2 ANQGSEA. With 8 bases clipped from V and 1 base from J, the junction kept 1 base outside the gene matches. This CDR3 is CSTGGSYNEQFF. The CDR3 nucleotides read TGCAGCACAGGGGGATCCTACAATGAGCAGTTCTTC.

The rearrangement uses TRBV12-3 or TRBV12-4 and TRBJ1-2; D is uncertain. V lost 6 bases to trimming and J lost 7 bases, with 18 bases between them. CDR3 length: 14 amino acids. The CDR3 reads CASSPPRRGGGYTF. The CDR3 DNA reads TGTGCCAGCAGCCCCCCCCGGCGGGGTGGTGGCTACACCTTC.

This clonotype was detected ten times or more. V usage is TRBV20-1 and J usage is TRBJ2-5, with D possibly matching TRBD2 (6 bases). The germline V gene encodes CDR1 DFQATT and CDR2 SNEGSKA (reference sequence). The CDR3 is made up of 11 amino acids. V was clipped by 5 bases and J by 4 bases, with 8 bases between them. The CDR3 bases are TGCAGTGCTTGGCGGGGAGAGACCCAGTACTTC. This encodes CSAWRGETQYF.

The V call is TRBV28, the J call TRBJ2-2; D remains ambiguous. The CDR3 is made up of 15 amino acids. Trimming left V 3 bases short and J 2 bases short, with 10 bases between. Germline assignment: CDR1 MDHEN and CDR2 SYDVKM. The CDR3 region has the DNA TGTGCCAGCAGTTTGGGCAGCGTAAACACCGGGGAGCTGTTTTTT. As protein: CASSLGSVNTGELFF.

The rearrangement uses TRBV7-8 and TRBJ2-1; D is unclear. The CDR3 runs 13 residues. Germline CDR1 reads SGHVS; CDR2 reads FQNEAQ. V lost 3 bases to trimming and J lost 4 bases, with 7 bases between them. CDR3 sequence reads: CASSFDGYNEQFF. CDR3 sequence (DNA): TGTGCCAGCAGCTTTGACGGGTACAATGAGCAGTTCTTC.

This clonotype was found many times. The V and J genes are TRBV5-5 and TRBJ2-3, with 14 bases lining up with TRBD2. V shed 4 bases and J 3 bases; nucleotides not matched to a gene: 4. CDR1 is SGHKS, CDR2 YYEKEE, per germline (reference sequence). The CDR3 length is 16 residues. CDR3 nucleotide sequence: TGTGCCAGCAGCGTCCGACTAGCGGGAGGGACAGATACGCAGTATTTT. Protein: CASSVRLAGGTDTQYF.

In its sample, this clonotype was seen a few times. This chain links TRBV5-1 with TRBJ1-1; no clear D. Per the germline V gene, CDR1 is SGHRS and CDR2 is YFSETQ. This CDR3 spans 13 amino acids. V lost 2 bases to trimming and J lost 6 bases, with 11 bases between them. The CDR3 loop reads CASSFIGSSEAFF. The CDR3 nucleotides read TGCGCCAGCAGCTTTATAGGATCTTCTGAAGCTTTCTTT.

The chain recombines TRBV10-3 with TRBJ2-1, with unresolved D. The germline V and J ends were trimmed by 4 bases and 6 bases, with 13 bases remaining between them. This CDR3 region has 14 residues. CDR1 and CDR2 (germline): ENHRY, SYGVKD. CDR3: CAISGDSFGNEQFF. The CDR3 DNA reads TGTGCCATCAGTGGGGATAGCTTCGGCAATGAGCAGTTCTTC.

The chain joins TRBV9 to TRBJ1-1; 11 bases line up with TRBD1. Losses at the gene ends were 6 bases for V and 7 bases for J; bases not matched to a gene: 11. This CDR3 has 15 amino acids. CDR1 SGDLS and CDR2 YYNGEE come from the germline V gene. The CDR3 is CASTPRGQGVGEAFF. The CDR3 DNA sequence: TGTGCCAGCACCCCAAGGGGACAGGGGGTCGGTGAAGCTTTCTTT.

This clonotype was picked up a small number of times. This chain uses TRBV10-3 with TRBJ1-2; tentatively, D is TRBD1 (5 bases). From germline, CDR1 is ENHRY and CDR2 SYGVKD. V shed 10 bases and J shed 5 bases, with 14 bases lying between them. The CDR3 totals 12 residues. The CDR3 is CATGGEGYGYTF. The CDR3 DNA reads TGTGCCACCGGAGGAGAGGGGTATGGCTACACCTTC.

The rearrangement links TRBV11-2 to TRBJ1-1; D call uncertain. This CDR3 spans 12 amino acids. V was pared by 5 bases and J by 4 bases, with 8 bases between. Germline V lookup: CDR1 SGHAT, CDR2 FQNNGV. CDR3 coding DNA: TGTGCCAGCAGCACCGACCGCACTGAAGCTTTCTTT. Amino acid sequence: CASSTDRTEAFF. Variable domain in full (rest from reference TRBV11-2 and TRBJ1-1): EAGVAQSPRYKIIEKRQSVAFWCNPISGHATLYWYQQILGQGPKLLIQFQNNGVVDDSQLPKDRFSAERLKGVDSTLKIQPAKLEDSAVYLCASSTDRTEAFFGQGTRLTVV.

The chain combines TRBV5-1 with TRBJ2-5, with 12 bases fitting TRBD2. This CDR3 spans 16 amino acids. From germline, CDR1 is SGHRS and CDR2 YFSETQ. Germline trimming cut 3 bases from V and 2 bases from J; bases unmatched to any gene: 5. CDR3 region: CASSSHGLAGQETQYF. In DNA, the CDR3 is TGCGCCAGCAGCTCACATGGACTAGCGGGGCAAGAGACCCAGTACTTC.

This rearrangement joins TRBV3-1 to TRBJ2-7; 7 bases map to TRBD1. The germline CDR1 and CDR2 sequences are LGHDT and YNNKEL (reference sequence). The CDR3 runs 16 residues. The CDR3 protein is CVSSQVTGAPSYEQYV. CDR3 bases: TGTGTCAGCAGCCAAGTAACAGGGGCCCCATCCTACGAGCAGTACGTC.

There are many counts of this clonotype. The V call is TRBV24-1, the J call TRBJ2-3, with D hard to call. The germline V gene has CDR1 KGHDR and CDR2 SFDVKD. Trimming removed 3 bases at V and 1 base at J, with 10 bases between. The length of the CDR3 is 15 residues. In DNA form, the CDR3 reads TGTGCCACCAGTGATCCTCGCCGGGGCACAGATACGCAGTATTTT. This translates into CATSDPRRGTDTQYF.

This clonotype showed up just a few times. The CDR3 sequence: CASSYSRRTGTNSPLHF. CDR3 DNA sequence: TGTGCCAGCAGTTACTCGAGGAGGACAGGGACTAATTCACCCCTCCACTTT. The V and J genes are TRBV6-5 and TRBJ1-6; TRBD1 aligns across 8 bases. The CDR3 is 17 amino acids. Germline-derived CDR1 and CDR2 are MNHEY and SVGAGI. Trimming cost V 0 bases and J 6 bases; bases outside gene matches: 7.

This clonotype was seen only a few times. This chain joins TRBV29-1 and TRBJ2-2; D assignment may be TRBD1 or TRBD2 (5 bases each). The V end lost 1 base, the J end lost 4 bases, and 13 bases lay between the germline ends. Looked up from germline, CDR1 is SQVTM and CDR2 is ANQGSEA. This CDR3 is built from 15 residues. The CDR3 DNA reads TGCAGCGTTGAAGCCCCCTCAGGGAGCACCGGGGAGCTGTTTTTT. It specifies CSVEAPSGSTGELFF.